The 15 T cell receptor beta chains below were found in one sample sequenced in a study of naive and memory T cell subsets. An equimolar mix of two oligonucleotides served as the beta constant-region primer for TRBC1 and TRBC2. Four rounds of PCR amplified the ligated cDNA using nested alpha and beta constant-region primers plus SP2. MiXCR was run by TCRdb on the UMI-ligation and nested PCR reads, yielding one entry per CDR3 protein. The repertoire has some 22,000 distinct CDR3 sequences, more than 7% of them found once; the top ten carry 22%. Input material: central memory CD8+ T cells from blood. The receptor source for this set is a human donor in good health.

In this sample, this clonotype turned up many times. The chain is built from TRBV6-5 and TRBJ2-5; D remains ambiguous. CDR3 size: 12 residues. Germline V lookup: CDR1 MNHEY, CDR2 SVGAGI. Trimming cost V 8 bases and J 7 bases, with 14 bases left between them. The chain's CDR3 is CASRSPSGTQYF. CDR3 nucleotide sequence: TGTGCCAGCCGATCGCCTTCTGGGACCCAGTACTTC.

The chain employs TRBV27 and TRBJ1-5; 10 nucleotides line up with TRBD1. The V segment lost 0 bases and the J segment 10 bases; nucleotides outside the gene matches: 12. This CDR3 has 17 residues. Germline CDR1 reads MNHEY; CDR2 reads SMNVEV (reference sequence). CDR3 loop: CASSLSGQGGWPGPQHF. The CDR3 nucleotides read TGTGCCAGCAGTTTATCTGGACAGGGGGGTTGGCCGGGACCCCAGCATTTT.

This clonotype appeared a few times. The rearrangement links TRBV4-1 to TRBJ1-2; 9 bases fit TRBD1. The CDR3 runs to 15 residues. The germline CDR1 and CDR2 sequences are MGHRA and YSYEKL. Germline trimming cut 0 bases from V and 3 bases from J; bases unmatched to any gene: 2. CDR3 loop: CASSQDGDRDYGYTF. For the CDR3, the DNA is TGCGCCAGCAGCCAAGATGGGGACAGGGACTATGGCTACACCTTC.

The chain employs TRBV6-1 and TRBJ2-7; possibly TRBD2 for D (6 bases). This CDR3 region has 13 residues. Germline V CDR1 and CDR2: MNHNS, SASEGT. V was pared by 3 bases and J by 1 base, with 7 bases between. CDR3 amino acids: CASSERGSYEQYF. The CDR3 DNA is TGTGCCAGCAGTGAGCGGGGTTCCTACGAGCAGTACTTC.

The V and J genes are TRBV25-1 and TRBJ2-1; 7 bases are a match to TRBD2. Trimming took 3 bases from V and 7 from J; bases not matched to a gene: 9. CDR3 length equals 15 residues. From germline, CDR1 is MGHDK and CDR2 SYGVNS. CDR3 amino acids: CASSDNAGDINEQFF. In nucleotides, the CDR3 is TGTGCCAGCAGTGACAACGCGGGAGATATAAATGAGCAGTTCTTC.

This clonotype was observed a handful of times. The J gene is TRBJ2-1, the V gene TRBV29-1; D ambiguous. Germline CDR1 reads SQVTM; CDR2 reads ANQGSEA. Trimming removed 4 bases at V and 0 bases at J, with 22 bases between. The CDR3 runs to 18 residues. The CDR3 sequence: CSVGGVRQPLSSYNEQFF. CDR3 nucleotides: TGCAGCGTTGGTGGGGTCAGGCAACCTCTCTCCTCCTACAATGAGCAGTTCTTC.

V gene TRBV3-1 combines with J gene TRBJ1-4, with TRBD1 as a possible D gene (5 bases). Germline V gives CDR1 LGHDT, CDR2 YNNKEL (reference sequence). CDR3 length equals 17 residues. V was shortened by 4 bases and J by 8 bases, with 23 bases between the two germline ends. The CDR3 region has the DNA TGTGCCAGCAGCCTGCGATCTATACAGGAGATGGGGGAAAAACTGTTTTTT. Translating gives CASSLRSIQEMGEKLFF.

This clonotype counts as medium-sized. Here the CDR3 reads CSVVTLDRGTSEAFF. CDR3 nucleotide sequence: TGCAGCGTTGTAACCCTGGACAGAGGAACTTCTGAAGCTTTCTTT. V is TRBV29-1 and J is TRBJ1-1; D might be TRBD1 (6 bases). V dropped 4 bases and J dropped 6 bases, with 21 bases sitting between them. From germline, CDR1 is SQVTM and CDR2 ANQGSEA. The CDR3 consists of 15 residues.

This clonotype was recorded at least ten times. The chain couples TRBV5-1 to TRBJ2-2, with unresolved D. Trimming stripped 2 bases from V and 1 base from J, with 18 bases between. CDR3 length equals 18 residues. From germline, CDR1 is SGHRS and CDR2 YFSETQ. DNA for the CDR3: TGCGCCAGCAGCTTTGACGCGGCGGCCGCGCTGAACACCGGGGAGCTGTTTTTT. Amino acids: CASSFDAAAALNTGELFF.

This clonotype has a handful of counts. The chain uses TRBV6-4 and TRBJ2-3; 13 bases align to TRBD2. CDR1 and CDR2 from the germline V gene are MRHNA and SNTAGT. V shed 5 bases, J shed 5 bases, and the junction held 4 bases outside the gene matches. The CDR3 runs to 15 residues. The CDR3 region has the DNA TGTGCCAGCAGTCCCGGGACTAGCGGGGAAGATACGCAGTATTTT. Protein sequence: CASSPGTSGEDTQYF.

This clonotype occurred a few times. This sequence joins TRBV6-4 and TRBJ2-7; D gene uncertain. V dropped 0 bases and J dropped 6 bases, with 9 bases sitting between them. There are 13 residues in the CDR3. CDR1 and CDR2 (germline): MRHNA, SNTAGT. The CDR3 loop reads CASSDSPSGEQYF. CDR3 DNA: TGTGCCAGCAGTGACTCTCCCTCCGGCGAGCAGTACTTC.

At least ten counts were recorded for this clonotype. The chain joins TRBV15 to TRBJ1-5; weak D call: TRBD1 (6 bases). This CDR3 comprises 12 residues. Germline V gene lookup returns CDR1 LNHNV and CDR2 YYDKDF (reference sequence). V lost 5 bases and J 9 bases, leaving 11 bases between the germline ends. The CDR3 here is CATSEGGRPQHF. CDR3 DNA sequence: TGTGCCACCAGCGAGGGGGGTCGGCCCCAGCATTTT. Full variable domain (rest looked up from reference TRBV15 and TRBJ1-5): DAMVIQNPRYQVTQFGKPVTLSCSQTLNHNVMYWYQQKSSQAPKLLFHYYDKDFNNEADTPDNFQSRRPNTSFCFLDIRSPGLGDTAMYLCATSEGGRPQHFGDGTRLSIL.

The chain has TRBV5-4 and TRBJ2-5; 13 nucleotides align to TRBD2. Germline CDR1 reads SGHNT; CDR2 reads YYREEE (reference sequence). CDR3 size: 17 residues. V lost 4 bases, J lost 2 bases, and 8 bases stayed unmatched. DNA for the CDR3: TGTGCCAGCAGCCCGGGACTAGCGGGGAGGACTCAAGAGACCCAGTACTTC. Amino acids: CASSPGLAGRTQETQYF. The full variable domain, in which reference TRBV5-4 and TRBJ2-5 provide the parts outside the CDR3, is ETGVTQSPTHLIKTRGQQVTLRCSSQSGHNTVSWYQQALGQGPQFIFQYYREEENGRGNFPPRFSGLQFPNYSSELNVNALELDDSALYLCASSPGLAGRTQETQYFGPGTRLLVL.

J is TRBJ2-7 and V is TRBV7-6; 8 bases are a match to TRBD2. CDR1 SGHVS and CDR2 FNYEAQ come from the germline V gene. The CDR3 covers 14 residues. The V segment lost 5 bases and the J segment 2 bases; nucleotides outside the gene matches: 5. The CDR3 loop reads CASSPRGGPYEQYF. In DNA form, the CDR3 reads TGTGCCAGCAGCCCACGGGGGGGACCCTACGAGCAGTACTTC.

J is TRBJ2-3 and V is TRBV27; 13 bases align to TRBD2. Germline loops: CDR1 MNHEY, CDR2 SMNVEV (reference sequence). The CDR3 runs to 19 residues. J gave up 5 bases and V 3 bases, and 14 bases lay outside the gene matches. The CDR3 DNA follows: TGTGCCAGCAGTTTCGGACTAGCGGGAGTGGGGGGGTTTGAAGATACGCAGTATTTT. Translation gives CASSFGLAGVGGFEDTQYF.